This T cell receptor (beta chain) was recovered during a study of T cell changes during pregnancy in multiple sclerosis. CDR3 length: 16 amino acids. The V and J ends lost 5 bases and 2 bases respectively, with 16 bases between them. From germline, CDR1 is SGHTA and CDR2 FQGNSA. The assay was immunoSEQ multiplex PCR, and TCRdb's table has in-frame clones only and misses some. The table lists roughly 60,000 clones, about 89% of them singletons. V usage is TRBV7-2 and J usage is TRBJ2-1; tentatively, D is TRBD2 (6 bases). The sample in question was CD4+ T cells from peripheral blood mononuclear cells, obtained in the first trimester of pregnancy. The clonotype originates from a female donor with multiple sclerosis, enrolled in a pregnancy study. This CDR3 reads CASSPRGGVTYNEQFF. The CDR3, as DNA: TGTGCCAGCAGCCCCCGGGGCGGGGTTACCTACAATGAGCAGTTCTTC.